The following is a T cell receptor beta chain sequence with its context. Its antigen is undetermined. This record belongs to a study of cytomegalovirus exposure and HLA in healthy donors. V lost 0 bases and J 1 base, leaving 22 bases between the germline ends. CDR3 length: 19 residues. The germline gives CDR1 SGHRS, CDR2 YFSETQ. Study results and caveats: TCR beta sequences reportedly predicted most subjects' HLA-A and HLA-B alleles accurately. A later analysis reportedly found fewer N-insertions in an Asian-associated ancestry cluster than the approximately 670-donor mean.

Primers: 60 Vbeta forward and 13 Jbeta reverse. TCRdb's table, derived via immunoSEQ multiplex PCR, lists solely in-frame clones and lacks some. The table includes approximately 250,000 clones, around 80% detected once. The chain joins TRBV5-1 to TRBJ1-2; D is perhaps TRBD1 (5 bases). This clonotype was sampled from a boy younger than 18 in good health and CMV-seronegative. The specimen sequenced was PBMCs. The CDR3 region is CASSLDRLRANKYNYGYTF. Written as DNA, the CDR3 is TGCGCCAGCAGCTTGGACAGGCTTCGAGCGAATAAGTATAACTATGGCTACACCTTC.